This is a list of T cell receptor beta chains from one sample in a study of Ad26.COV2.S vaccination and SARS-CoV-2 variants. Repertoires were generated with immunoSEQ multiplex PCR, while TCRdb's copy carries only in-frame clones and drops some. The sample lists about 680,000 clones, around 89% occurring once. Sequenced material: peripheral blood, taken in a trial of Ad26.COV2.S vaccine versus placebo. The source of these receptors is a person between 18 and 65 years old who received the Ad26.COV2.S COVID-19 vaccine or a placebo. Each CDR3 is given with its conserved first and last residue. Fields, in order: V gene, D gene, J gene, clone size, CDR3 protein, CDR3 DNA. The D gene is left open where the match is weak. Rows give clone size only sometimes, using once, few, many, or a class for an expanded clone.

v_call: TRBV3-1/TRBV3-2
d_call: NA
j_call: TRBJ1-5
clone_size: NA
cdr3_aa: CASSQDGGDHSNQPQHF
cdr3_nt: TGTGCCAGCAGCCAAGATGGGGGGGACCATAGCAATCAGCCCCAGCATTTT

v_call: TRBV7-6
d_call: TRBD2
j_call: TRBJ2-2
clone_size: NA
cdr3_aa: CASSLKLAGTGELFF
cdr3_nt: TGTGCCAGCAGCTTAAAACTAGCGGGCACCGGGGAGCTGTTTTTT

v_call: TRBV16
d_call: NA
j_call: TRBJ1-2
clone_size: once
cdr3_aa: CASSQTNPNYGYTF
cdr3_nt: TGTGCCAGCAGCCAAACCAATCCTAACTATGGCTACACCTTC

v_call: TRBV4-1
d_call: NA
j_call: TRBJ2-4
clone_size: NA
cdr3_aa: CASSQPSGKAKNIQYF
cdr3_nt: TGCGCCAGCAGCCAACCCAGCGGCAAAGCCAAAAACATTCAGTACTTC

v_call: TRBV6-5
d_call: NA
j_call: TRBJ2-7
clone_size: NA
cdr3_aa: CASSYQRTSSYEQYF
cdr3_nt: TGTGCCAGCAGTTACCAGCGGACCAGCTCCTACGAGCAGTACTTC

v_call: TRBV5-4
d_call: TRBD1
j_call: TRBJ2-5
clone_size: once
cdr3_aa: CASSPPHRGRQETQYF
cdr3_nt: TGTGCCAGCAGCCCCCCTCACAGGGGGCGGCAAGAGACCCAGTACTTC

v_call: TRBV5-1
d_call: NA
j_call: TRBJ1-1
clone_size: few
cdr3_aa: CASSFQRGGNTEAFF
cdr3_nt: TGCGCCAGCAGCTTTCAGCGGGGTGGGAACACTGAAGCTTTCTTT

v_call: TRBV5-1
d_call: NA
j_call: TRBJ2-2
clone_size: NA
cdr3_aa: CASSWIAENTGELFF
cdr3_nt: TGCGCCAGCAGCTGGATAGCGGAGAACACCGGGGAGCTGTTTTTT

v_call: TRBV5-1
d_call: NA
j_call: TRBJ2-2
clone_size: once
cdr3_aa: CASSLAGTGELFF
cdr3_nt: TGCGCCAGCAGCTTGGCGGGCACCGGGGAGCTGTTTTTT

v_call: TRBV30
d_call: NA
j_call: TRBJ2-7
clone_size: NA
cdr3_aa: CAWSVPGPEQYF
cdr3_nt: TGTGCCTGGAGTGTACCCGGGCCCGAGCAGTACTTC

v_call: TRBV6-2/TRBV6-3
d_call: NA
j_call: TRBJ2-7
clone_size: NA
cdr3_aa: CASSYNSGYEQYF
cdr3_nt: TGTGCCAGCAGTTATAACAGTGGCTACGAGCAGTACTTC

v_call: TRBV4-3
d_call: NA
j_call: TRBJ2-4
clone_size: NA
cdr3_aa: CASSQVSTGRNIQYF
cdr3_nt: TGCGCCAGCAGCCAAGTCTCAACAGGGAGAAACATTCAGTACTTC

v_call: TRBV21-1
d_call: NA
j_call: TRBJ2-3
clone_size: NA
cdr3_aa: CARSTDTQYF
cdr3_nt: TGTGCCAGAAGCACAGATACGCAGTATTTT

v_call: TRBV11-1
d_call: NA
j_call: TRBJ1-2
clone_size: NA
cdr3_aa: CASSSEMGYGYTF
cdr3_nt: TGTGCCAGCAGCAGCGAAATGGGCTATGGCTACACCTTC

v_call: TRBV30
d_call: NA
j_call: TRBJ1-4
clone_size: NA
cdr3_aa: CAWSGSFRGDEKLFF
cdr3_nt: TGTGCCTGGAGTGGATCCTTCCGGGGGGATGAAAAACTGTTTTTT

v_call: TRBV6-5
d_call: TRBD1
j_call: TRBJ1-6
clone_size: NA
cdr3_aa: CASSNFDRANSPLHF
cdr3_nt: TGTGCCAGCAGTAACTTTGACAGGGCGAATTCACCCCTCCACTTT

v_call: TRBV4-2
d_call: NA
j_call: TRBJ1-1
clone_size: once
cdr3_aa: CASSQGQNTEAFF
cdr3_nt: TGTGCCAGCAGCCAAGGACAGAACACTGAAGCTTTCTTT

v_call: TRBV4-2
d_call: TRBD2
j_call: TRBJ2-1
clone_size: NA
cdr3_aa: CASSQALAGGPAEQFF
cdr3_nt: TGTGCCAGCAGCCAAGCACTAGCGGGGGGGCCGGCTGAGCAGTTCTTC

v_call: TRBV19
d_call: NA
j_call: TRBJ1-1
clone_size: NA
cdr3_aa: CASSIVTPPIEAFF
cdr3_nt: TGTGCCAGTAGTATAGTGACGCCCCCGATTGAAGCTTTCTTT

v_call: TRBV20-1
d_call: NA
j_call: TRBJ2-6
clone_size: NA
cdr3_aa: CSASRRDSGANVLTF
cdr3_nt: TGCAGTGCAAGTCGGCGGGACTCTGGGGCCAACGTCCTGACTTTC

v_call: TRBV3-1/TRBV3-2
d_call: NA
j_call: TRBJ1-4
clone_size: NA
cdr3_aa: CASSPYRGATNEKLFF
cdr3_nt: TGTGCCAGCAGCCCTTACAGAGGAGCAACTAATGAAAAACTGTTTTTT

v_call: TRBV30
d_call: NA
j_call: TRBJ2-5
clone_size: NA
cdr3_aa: CAWTGASQETQYF
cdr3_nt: TGTGCCTGGACTGGGGCCAGCCAAGAGACCCAGTACTTC